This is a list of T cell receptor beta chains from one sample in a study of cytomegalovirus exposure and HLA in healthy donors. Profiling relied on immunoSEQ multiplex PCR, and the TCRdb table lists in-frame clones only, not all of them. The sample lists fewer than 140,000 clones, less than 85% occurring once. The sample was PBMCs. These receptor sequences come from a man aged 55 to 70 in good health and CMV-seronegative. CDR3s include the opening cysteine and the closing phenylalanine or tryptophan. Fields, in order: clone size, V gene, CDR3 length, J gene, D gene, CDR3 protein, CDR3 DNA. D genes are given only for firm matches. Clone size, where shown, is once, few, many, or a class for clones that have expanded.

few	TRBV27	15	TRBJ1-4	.	CASRRTSNSNEKLFF	TGTGCCAGCAGGAGAACTTCTAACAGTAATGAAAAACTGTTTTTT
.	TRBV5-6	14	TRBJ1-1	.	CASSLYREYTEAFF	TGTGCCAGCAGCTTGTACAGGGAGTACACTGAAGCTTTCTTT
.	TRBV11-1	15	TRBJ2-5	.	CASSLETGPRETQYF	TGTGCCAGCAGCTTAGAGACAGGCCCAAGGGAGACCCAGTACTTC
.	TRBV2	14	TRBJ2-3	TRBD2	CASRSGGAGDTQYF	TGTGCCAGCAGGAGCGGGGGGGCTGGAGATACGCAGTATTTT
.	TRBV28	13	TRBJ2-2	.	CASKVGGWGELFF	TGTGCCAGCAAGGTCGGGGGTTGGGGGGAGCTGTTTTTT
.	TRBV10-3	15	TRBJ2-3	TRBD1	CAISGQGDYTDTQYF	TGTGCCATCAGTGGGCAGGGGGATTACACAGATACGCAGTATTTT
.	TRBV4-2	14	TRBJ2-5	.	CASSQDRSGETQYF	TGTGCCAGCAGCCAAGATCGAAGCGGGGAGACCCAGTACTTC
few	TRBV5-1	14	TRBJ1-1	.	CASSLVTMNTEAFF	TGCGCCAGCAGCTTGGTCACTATGAACACTGAAGCTTTCTTT
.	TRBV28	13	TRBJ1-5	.	CASSTGYFQPQHF	TGTGCCAGCAGTACGGGATATTTTCAGCCCCAGCATTTT
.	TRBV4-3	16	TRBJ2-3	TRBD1	CASSQGTVLPTDTQYF	TGCGCCAGCAGCCAGGGGACAGTCCTTCCCACAGATACGCAGTATTTT
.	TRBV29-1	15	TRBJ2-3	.	CSVVEGWVSTDTQYF	TGCAGCGTTGTGGAGGGATGGGTAAGCACAGATACGCAGTATTTT
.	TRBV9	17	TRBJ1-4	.	CASSVFGGGDTNEKLFF	TGTGCCAGCAGCGTTTTTGGAGGCGGAGACACTAATGAAAAACTGTTTTTT
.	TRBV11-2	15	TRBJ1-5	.	CASSLSGDSNQPQHF	TGTGCCAGCAGCTTGTCCGGGGATAGCAATCAGCCCCAGCATTTT
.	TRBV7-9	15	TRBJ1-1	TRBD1	CASSKTTGGNTEAFF	TGTGCCAGCAGCAAAACAACAGGGGGGAACACTGAAGCTTTCTTT
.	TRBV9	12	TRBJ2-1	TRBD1	CASSTGGYEQFF	TGTGCCAGCTCGACAGGGGGTTATGAGCAGTTCTTC
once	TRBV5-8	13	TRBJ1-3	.	CASTRVWGNTIYF	TGTGCCAGCACCCGAGTGTGGGGAAACACCATATATTTT
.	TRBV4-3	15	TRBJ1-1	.	CASSQERGMNTEAFF	TGCGCCAGCAGCCAAGAGCGGGGGATGAACACTGAAGCTTTCTTT
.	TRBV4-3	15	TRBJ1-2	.	CASSQDNRGSGGYTF	TGCGCCAGCAGCCAAGATAATAGGGGGTCGGGTGGCTACACCTTC
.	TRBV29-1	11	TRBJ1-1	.	CSAGAGTEAFF	TGCAGCGCTGGGGCGGGGACTGAAGCTTTCTTT